This is a list of T cell receptor beta chains from one sample in a study of blood T cell repertoires in COVID-19. Profiling relied on immunoSEQ multiplex PCR, and the TCRdb table lists in-frame clones only, not all of them. Here the sample spans 200,000 to 250,000 clones, 85% to 90% being singletons. The sample consisted of PBMCs or T cells enriched from blood (not recorded which). Every receptor here comes from a woman aged 18-30 years in a cohort exposed to, infected with or recovered from COVID-19 (not recorded which). The CDR3 runs from the conserved cysteine through the conserved F or W. A D gene is named only where the DNA matches it firmly. Expanded clones get a size class; other rows say once, few or many, or leave the size out.

clone_size: NA; j_call: TRBJ1-6; d_call: NA; v_call: TRBV18; cdr3_nt: TGTGCCAGCTCAGCCGACGTGGAGGATAATTCACCCCTCCACTTT; cdr3_aa: CASSADVEDNSPLHF
clone_size: NA; j_call: TRBJ1-3; d_call: NA; v_call: TRBV27; cdr3_nt: TGTGCCAGCAGTTTTTTTGGGACAAGGAGAAACACCATATATTTT; cdr3_aa: CASSFFGTRRNTIYF
clone_size: NA; j_call: TRBJ2-5; d_call: TRBD2; v_call: TRBV18; cdr3_nt: TGTGCCAGCTCACCACCGGGCACGGGGGGAGAGACCCAGTACTTC; cdr3_aa: CASSPPGTGGETQYF
clone_size: NA; j_call: TRBJ2-2; d_call: NA; v_call: TRBV9; cdr3_nt: TGTGCCAGCAGCGTATCGGCCAGGCCTCCGAACACCGGGGAGCTGTTTTTT; cdr3_aa: CASSVSARPPNTGELFF
clone_size: NA; j_call: TRBJ2-5; d_call: TRBD2; v_call: TRBV24-1; cdr3_nt: TGTGCCACCAGTGAAACTAGCGTACAGACCCAGTACTTC; cdr3_aa: CATSETSVQTQYF
clone_size: NA; j_call: TRBJ2-4; d_call: TRBD1; v_call: TRBV29-1; cdr3_nt: TGCAGCGTTGAAGATGGGACAGGGGAAAAAAACATTCAGTACTTC; cdr3_aa: CSVEDGTGEKNIQYF
clone_size: NA; j_call: TRBJ2-6; d_call: NA; v_call: TRBV18; cdr3_nt: TGTGCCAGCTCACCCTCAGGGCAGGGGGCCAACGTCCTGACTTTC; cdr3_aa: CASSPSGQGANVLTF
clone_size: once; j_call: TRBJ2-3; d_call: TRBD2; v_call: TRBV10-3; cdr3_nt: TGTGCCATCAGGGCCACTAGCGGGGATCCAGATACGCAGTATTTT; cdr3_aa: CAIRATSGDPDTQYF
clone_size: NA; j_call: TRBJ2-1; d_call: NA; v_call: TRBV5-6; cdr3_nt: TGTGCCAGCAGCTTGGTTTCGGCGGCAGGGGCTCCGAATGAGCAGTTCTTC; cdr3_aa: CASSLVSAAGAPNEQFF
clone_size: NA; j_call: TRBJ1-1; d_call: NA; v_call: TRBV2; cdr3_nt: TGTGCCAGCAGTCCCAGGGCGCAGGGGAACACTGAAGCTTTCTTT; cdr3_aa: CASSPRAQGNTEAFF
clone_size: NA; j_call: TRBJ2-7; d_call: NA; v_call: TRBV4-1; cdr3_nt: TGCGCCAGCAGCCCTTACGAGGGCTACGAGCAGTACTTC; cdr3_aa: CASSPYEGYEQYF
clone_size: NA; j_call: TRBJ2-7; d_call: NA; v_call: TRBV4-2; cdr3_nt: TGTGCCAGCAGCCAAAGACAGGATTCTTCCTACGAGCAGTACTTC; cdr3_aa: CASSQRQDSSYEQYF
clone_size: NA; j_call: TRBJ1-5; d_call: NA; v_call: TRBV12-3/TRBV12-4; cdr3_nt: TGTGCCAGCAGCACGAATGGCCAGCCCCAGCATTTT; cdr3_aa: CASSTNGQPQHF
clone_size: few; j_call: TRBJ2-7; d_call: TRBD1; v_call: TRBV5-1; cdr3_nt: TGCGCCAGCAGCTCGGGACAGGGCTCCTACGAGCAGTACTTC; cdr3_aa: CASSSGQGSYEQYF
clone_size: NA; j_call: TRBJ1-6; d_call: TRBD1; v_call: TRBV18; cdr3_nt: TGTGCCAGCTCACCACGGGACAGTTCTAATTCACCCCTCCACTTT; cdr3_aa: CASSPRDSSNSPLHF
clone_size: NA; j_call: TRBJ2-4; d_call: TRBD1; v_call: TRBV10-3; cdr3_nt: TGTGCCATCAGTGAGTCGACAGGGGCCAAAAACATTCAGTACTTC; cdr3_aa: CAISESTGAKNIQYF
clone_size: NA; j_call: TRBJ2-3; d_call: TRBD1; v_call: TRBV2; cdr3_nt: TGTGCCAGCAGTGAAGAGACAGGGGCCACAGATACGCAGTATTTT; cdr3_aa: CASSEETGATDTQYF
clone_size: NA; j_call: TRBJ1-6; d_call: TRBD1; v_call: TRBV2; cdr3_nt: TGTGCCAGCAGCTCTGACAGGGGTGGGAATTCACCCCTCCACTTT; cdr3_aa: CASSSDRGGNSPLHF
clone_size: few; j_call: TRBJ2-1; d_call: TRBD1; v_call: TRBV5-1; cdr3_nt: TGCGCCAGCCTGGACAGGGGATCATCATCCAATGAGCAGTTCTTC; cdr3_aa: CASLDRGSSSNEQFF
clone_size: once; j_call: TRBJ2-1; d_call: NA; v_call: TRBV11-3; cdr3_nt: TGTGCCAGCAGCTGGACCGGGGTTAATGAGCAGTTCTTC; cdr3_aa: CASSWTGVNEQFF
clone_size: few; j_call: TRBJ2-2; d_call: NA; v_call: TRBV5-1; cdr3_nt: TGCGCCAGCAGCTTGGGACAAAACACCGGGGAGCTGTTTTTT; cdr3_aa: CASSLGQNTGELFF
clone_size: NA; j_call: TRBJ1-4; d_call: NA; v_call: TRBV5-1; cdr3_nt: TGCGCCAGCAGCTTCGATCCAGGCGAAAAACTGTTTTTT; cdr3_aa: CASSFDPGEKLFF
clone_size: NA; j_call: TRBJ2-6; d_call: NA; v_call: TRBV12-3/TRBV12-4; cdr3_nt: TGTGCCAGCAGGCCAACGGTTGCCAACGTCCTGACTTTC; cdr3_aa: CASRPTVANVLTF
clone_size: NA; j_call: TRBJ2-4; d_call: TRBD1; v_call: TRBV25-1; cdr3_nt: TGTGCCAGCAGTGGAGCCGGGACAGTGAAAAACATTCAGTACTTC; cdr3_aa: CASSGAGTVKNIQYF
clone_size: NA; j_call: TRBJ2-1; d_call: TRBD2; v_call: TRBV3-1/TRBV3-2; cdr3_nt: TGTGCCAGCAGCCAAGCACTAGCGGACCCGGCCCTTTACAATGAGCAGTTCTTC; cdr3_aa: CASSQALADPALYNEQFF
clone_size: NA; j_call: TRBJ2-1; d_call: TRBD2; v_call: TRBV3-1/TRBV3-2; cdr3_nt: TGTGCCAGCAGCCAAGATCTAACTAGCGGGAGAATTGACAATGAGCAGTTCTTC; cdr3_aa: CASSQDLTSGRIDNEQFF
clone_size: NA; j_call: TRBJ1-5; d_call: TRBD1; v_call: TRBV19; cdr3_nt: TGTGCCAGTAAGGTAGGGGGCTACGGGAATCAGCCCCAGCATTTT; cdr3_aa: CASKVGGYGNQPQHF
clone_size: NA; j_call: TRBJ1-5; d_call: NA; v_call: TRBV27; cdr3_nt: TGTGCCAGCAGTTCGATGGCGGTCAGCAATCAGCCCCAGCATTTT; cdr3_aa: CASSSMAVSNQPQHF
clone_size: NA; j_call: TRBJ2-7; d_call: TRBD1; v_call: TRBV3-1/TRBV3-2; cdr3_nt: TGTGCCAGCAGCCAAGAAATCACCCGGACAGGTACCTACGAGCAGTACTTC; cdr3_aa: CASSQEITRTGTYEQYF
clone_size: NA; j_call: TRBJ1-1; d_call: NA; v_call: TRBV2; cdr3_nt: TGTGCCAGCCAAGTACAGGGTATCACTGAAGCTTTCTTT; cdr3_aa: CASQVQGITEAFF
clone_size: NA; j_call: TRBJ2-6; d_call: NA; v_call: TRBV10-3; cdr3_nt: TGTGCCATCAGTGAGTCTCCGGGGAAGGGCTCTGGGGCCAACGTCCTGACTTTC; cdr3_aa: CAISESPGKGSGANVLTF
clone_size: NA; j_call: TRBJ2-1; d_call: TRBD2; v_call: TRBV11-2; cdr3_nt: TGTGCCAGCAGCGCCCTAGCGGGAGATAACAATGAGCAGTTCTTC; cdr3_aa: CASSALAGDNNEQFF
clone_size: NA; j_call: TRBJ2-7; d_call: NA; v_call: TRBV23-1; cdr3_nt: TGCGCCAGCAGTCAACCTACAGGCCGCGGCTACGAGCAGTACTTC; cdr3_aa: CASSQPTGRGYEQYF
clone_size: few; j_call: TRBJ2-7; d_call: NA; v_call: TRBV2; cdr3_nt: TGTGCCAGCAGCGGAGGGCTAGCTGAGCACGAGCAGTACTTC; cdr3_aa: CASSGGLAEHEQYF
clone_size: NA; j_call: TRBJ1-2; d_call: NA; v_call: TRBV12-3/TRBV12-4; cdr3_nt: TGTGCCAGCAGTTTATTGCCAGGGAGGGGCTACACCTTC; cdr3_aa: CASSLLPGRGYTF
clone_size: NA; j_call: TRBJ2-1; d_call: NA; v_call: TRBV7-2; cdr3_nt: TGTGCCAGCAGCCCTAAGCAGGCGGGTAATGAGCAGTTCTTC; cdr3_aa: CASSPKQAGNEQFF
clone_size: NA; j_call: TRBJ1-4; d_call: NA; v_call: TRBV11-2; cdr3_nt: TGTGCCAGCAGCCCGGCGGAGGGTAAATACGAAAAACTGTTTTTT; cdr3_aa: CASSPAEGKYEKLFF
clone_size: NA; j_call: TRBJ1-4; d_call: NA; v_call: TRBV6-2/TRBV6-3; cdr3_nt: TGTGCCAGCAGTCGCAGGGCGGTGGGTAATGAAAAACTGTTTTTT; cdr3_aa: CASSRRAVGNEKLFF
clone_size: NA; j_call: TRBJ2-3; d_call: NA; v_call: TRBV9; cdr3_nt: TGTGCCAGCAGCGCCCCACAAACAGATACGCAGTATTTT; cdr3_aa: CASSAPQTDTQYF
clone_size: NA; j_call: TRBJ2-7; d_call: NA; v_call: TRBV5-4; cdr3_nt: TGTGCCAGCAGCTTGGAAGGCGTGAGGTCCTACGAGCAGTACTTC; cdr3_aa: CASSLEGVRSYEQYF
clone_size: once; j_call: TRBJ2-7; d_call: TRBD2; v_call: TRBV18; cdr3_nt: TGTGCCAGCTCGCCATCAAGCGGGGGTCCGATAAACGGCGAGCAGTACTTC; cdr3_aa: CASSPSSGGPINGEQYF
clone_size: NA; j_call: TRBJ1-1; d_call: TRBD1; v_call: TRBV5-1; cdr3_nt: TGCGCCAGCAGCCTCGGGACAGGGAGTACTGAAGCTTTCTTT; cdr3_aa: CASSLGTGSTEAFF
clone_size: NA; j_call: TRBJ1-2; d_call: TRBD1; v_call: TRBV3-1/TRBV3-2; cdr3_nt: TGTGCCAGCAGCCTCGAGGGGGCTTGGTATGGCTACACCTTC; cdr3_aa: CASSLEGAWYGYTF
clone_size: NA; j_call: TRBJ2-5; d_call: TRBD2; v_call: TRBV12-5; cdr3_nt: TGTGCTAGTGGTTTGGTTCTCTCCGGGACTAAGCCCCGCGGGGAGACCCAGTACTTC; cdr3_aa: CASGLVLSGTKPRGETQYF
clone_size: NA; j_call: TRBJ2-7; d_call: TRBD1; v_call: TRBV28; cdr3_nt: TGTGCCAGCAGCCCGTGGGAGACAGGGACCTACGAGCAGTACTTC; cdr3_aa: CASSPWETGTYEQYF
clone_size: NA; j_call: TRBJ1-4; d_call: TRBD1; v_call: TRBV2; cdr3_nt: TGTGCCAGCAGTGCCGGGACAGGGAGAGGAGAAGAAAAACTGTTTTTT; cdr3_aa: CASSAGTGRGEEKLFF
clone_size: NA; j_call: TRBJ2-3; d_call: NA; v_call: TRBV4-1; cdr3_nt: TGCGCCAGCAGCCAAGAGCTCCTTCGAGGCACAGATACGCAGTATTTT; cdr3_aa: CASSQELLRGTDTQYF
clone_size: NA; j_call: TRBJ2-1; d_call: TRBD2; v_call: TRBV9; cdr3_nt: TGTGCCAGCAGTCCCGGGACTAGCGGGAGGTCTGAGCAGTTCTTC; cdr3_aa: CASSPGTSGRSEQFF
clone_size: few; j_call: TRBJ2-6; d_call: NA; v_call: TRBV7-3; cdr3_nt: TGTGCCAGCAGCCTCCCTGGGGCCAACGTCCTGACTTTC; cdr3_aa: CASSLPGANVLTF
clone_size: NA; j_call: TRBJ1-6; d_call: NA; v_call: TRBV28; cdr3_nt: TGTGCCAGCAGTTTGTGGAGGGGTAATTCACCCCTCCACTTT; cdr3_aa: CASSLWRGNSPLHF
clone_size: NA; j_call: TRBJ2-7; d_call: TRBD2; v_call: TRBV3-1/TRBV3-2; cdr3_nt: TGTGCCAGCAGCCAAGTATCGCTAGCGGGGACCTTGGGAGAGCAGTACTTC; cdr3_aa: CASSQVSLAGTLGEQYF